This TCR beta chain was obtained from a study of identical twins (dated by TCRdb to 2015 to 2016). For the study in its entirety: TCR alpha and beta repertoires from monozygotic twins, unrelated adults of various ages and cord blood were deep-sequenced to test whether fetal clonotypes persist. To rule out contamination, the twin experiments were replicated at different times with different library preparation protocols.

The method was 5' RACE. The sample was run on an Illumina HiSeq 2000. A universal primer binding site was added through template switching, and the final cDNA carried a unique molecular identifier so that TCR cDNA molecules could be counted accurately. Specific primers in the conserved constant-segment region were used to synthesize first-strand cDNA for TCR alpha and beta chains. To control for contamination, every cDNA library was double barcoded, receiving both a SMART-Mk sample barcode and Illumina barcodes. TruSeq adapter sequences and Illumina sample barcodes were added in two successive PCR steps. Sequencing of the TCR alpha and beta cDNA libraries was done on the Illumina HiSeq platform using custom primers. Regarding the original processing steps: MiGEC processed the raw reads to extract unique molecular identifiers, while MiXCR was used to determine the CDR3 positions. Recombination models were inferred per individual with the repgenHMM and IGoR tools using an EM algorithm. The tcR package in R was used for shared clonotype analysis, with sharing normalized by the product of cloneset sizes. To study raw recombination free of thymic and clonal selection effects, out-of-frame nonproductive sequences were analyzed. TCRdb reprocessing: public reads trimmed at Q25 with fastp, clones called with MiXCR, in-frame beta chains kept. Every CDR3 protein is listed once, alongside the most common genes and DNA of its rows. In this record, the V and J calls reflect TCRdb's handling and not the investigators' own analysis. The sample profile shows about 200,000 distinct CDR3 sequences; 7.5% of them were found once. The ten top clones hold more than 1.5% of the sample.

Every donor in the study was a healthy Caucasian. Three pairs of female monozygotic twins, all aged about 18 to 30 years, were included in the twin cohort. Miltenyi CD45RO+ enrichment and human naive T-cell isolation kits were used to isolate memory (CD45RO+) and naive T cells from PBMC. Ten or more counts support this clonotype. No antigen is known for it. No base quality information exists; no much larger clone differs at one position. Here is what the overall study found, with its caveats: Compared with coincidental sharing between unrelated individuals, out-of-frame TCR alpha sequences shared between twins showed an excess of sequences with low generation probability. Because the same donors could not be followed over many years, the conclusions relied on cross-sectional statistical analysis. Invariant T cells such as MAIT and iNKT could partly confound zero-insertion analyses, though diverse VJ usage argued against this for most clonotypes. In monozygotic twins, recombination models systematically underestimated out-of-frame TCR alpha sharing, but the models matched the sharing seen between unrelated individuals. A weaker excess of twin sharing was found in beta out-of-frame sequences because the signal-to-noise ratio was lowered by fewer shared sequences. Abundant cord blood beta clonotypes carried fewer insertions; young adult naive repertoires showed a weaker similar trend, while memory repertoires showed none.

This sample also belongs to another study, concerning yellow fever vaccine responses in identical twins. As the second study states: The T cell response to vaccination in identical twins was reported by the authors to appear partly convergent and partly personalized. The study precisely tracked vaccine-responding T cell clones in identical twins.

This receptor was taken from a woman aged 18-30 years in good health. Source material: memory (CD45RO+) T cells sorted from blood. The intended sense of this specimen's cell subset or site label: CD45RO+ enriched T cells.

In nucleotide form, the sequence is TGTGCCAGCAGCTTAAGCGGATCGGATAATTCACCCCTCCACTTT. Its protein is CASSLSGSDNSPLHF. The rearrangement combines TRBV7-9 with TRBJ1-6; a confident D gene designation cannot be given. In the germline V gene (reference sequence), CDR1 corresponds to SEHNR and CDR2 to FQNEAQ. Taken from cysteine to phenylalanine, the CDR3 has 15 residues. Left in the record is the CDR3 DNA by itself, 45 bases read in frame from the first base. V loses 2 bases of germline sequence and J loses 5 bases, and the interval between the two ends is 10 bases.